What follows is one T cell receptor beta chain and its context. The target of this receptor is not known. Per-base qualities were not stored, and no clone one base away is much larger. The data originate from a study of Graves' ophthalmopathy and Graves' hyperthyroidism (dated by TCRdb to about 2018). About the full investigation: Peripheral blood was collected before any treatment was given, at the time of initial diagnosis. Once sampling was done, hyperthyroidism patients were given methimazole at a starting dose of 30 mg daily, while ophthalmopathy patients were given high-dose intravenous methylprednisolone. In total, under 150 blood samples were TCR-sequenced: around 42 ophthalmopathy, over 70 hyperthyroidism and about 17 hyperthyroidism-to-ophthalmopathy patients. TCR beta repertoire signatures were used to distinguish Graves' ophthalmopathy from Graves' hyperthyroidism and to predict progression to ophthalmopathy. The independent validation cohort included around 19 hyperthyroidism patients plus 17 patients who later progressed from hyperthyroidism to ophthalmopathy. In roughly 6 hyperthyroidism patients, the T-cell repertoires found in thyroid tissue were compared with those found in blood. To explore V-J signatures that separate ophthalmopathy from hyperthyroidism, a discovery set of about 98 patients was enrolled, consisting of roughly 45 with ophthalmopathy and some 59 with stable hyperthyroidism. Summary of the overall study and its limitations: The 13-signature model separated ophthalmopathy from stable hyperthyroidism with over 85% sensitivity and 81.08% specificity in cross-validation, and 80%/75% in the test set. Sample size was not predetermined statistically, and investigators were not blinded to group allocation. In validation, the model predicted ophthalmopathy progression with about 70% sensitivity and roughly 72% specificity; more than ten predicted patients were CT-confirmed with GO in a median of about 7.1 months. Most expanded thyroid clonotypes with frequency above 0.001 were also detected in blood, suggesting blood repertoires may reflect the thyroid immune response.

TCR beta CDR3 regions were amplified from RNA transcripts for repertoire sequencing. The first round was an RT-PCR using HTBI primers with the Qiagen OneStep RT-PCR kit, and this first round was followed by a second-round multiplex PCR, then size selection and purification. Sequencing of the libraries was carried out on an Illumina HiSeq2000 in paired-end mode with 100 bp reads. As for how the authors treated the data: SOAPnuke was used to process the reads, removing any read that contained adapters or uncalled bases, had a mean Phred below 15, or lacked an exact match to the constant primer or identifier. COPE v1.2.5 was used to merge the high-quality paired reads. Each unique nucleotide sequence was defined as a clonotype, and clonotypes were aligned to IMGT TRB V, D and J references with MiTCR v1.1. Only V-J combinations with frequency above 0.0001 were analysed, covering 99% to 99.2% of repertoires. For each V-J combination, a TCR clonal expansion and chaos score was defined as F50 clonal expansion divided by the chaos observed in the TCRdist matrix. Features were reduced by Welch's t-statistics and random forest to over ten V-J combinations, which fed a naive Bayes classifier. The similarity between thyroid and blood repertoires was quantified using the Morisita-Horn index. TCRdb cleaned the public reads at Q25 with fastp, built clones with MiXCR and kept in-frame beta chains. A single entry per CDR3 protein holds the most common genes and DNA from its merged rows. TCRdb assigned the V and J calls; the authors' analysis was not used. Counted in this sample were 340,000 or so distinct CDR3 sequences; 17% of them appeared once. The top ten hold 9% to 15% of the sample.

Ophthalmopathy patients were characterized by moderately to severely active disease, a Clinical Activity Score of at least 3, a NOSPECS grade of at least 4, and a disease duration under 3 months. Patients with other autoimmune diseases, uncontrolled infections, pregnancy or lactation were excluded from the study. Clinical symptoms, serum thyroxine, TRAb, thyroid ultrasound and orbital computed tomography were used for diagnosis. PBMCs were isolated from 8 to 10 ml of fresh peripheral blood by Ficoll-Paque density gradient centrifugation. Total RNA was extracted with Trizol reagent and quality-checked on an Agilent 2100 Bioanalyzer. The germline V end is reduced by 7 bases and the J end by 3 bases; junction bases left unmatched: 8. Taken from cysteine to phenylalanine, the CDR3 has 16 residues. The retained sequence is limited to the CDR3, 48 bases, with the frame set at the first base. Via the germline V gene (reference sequence), CDR1 is MNHEY and CDR2 SMNVEV.

The rearranged segments are TRBV27 and TRBJ2-2, and 10 bases in between align with TRBD2. Source material: peripheral blood. The TCR was taken from an adult man with Graves' ophthalmopathy. In nucleotides, the sequence is TGTGCCAGCAAAACCCTGACTAGCGGGTACACCGGGGAGCTGTTTTTT. This gives the protein CASKTLTSGYTGELFF.